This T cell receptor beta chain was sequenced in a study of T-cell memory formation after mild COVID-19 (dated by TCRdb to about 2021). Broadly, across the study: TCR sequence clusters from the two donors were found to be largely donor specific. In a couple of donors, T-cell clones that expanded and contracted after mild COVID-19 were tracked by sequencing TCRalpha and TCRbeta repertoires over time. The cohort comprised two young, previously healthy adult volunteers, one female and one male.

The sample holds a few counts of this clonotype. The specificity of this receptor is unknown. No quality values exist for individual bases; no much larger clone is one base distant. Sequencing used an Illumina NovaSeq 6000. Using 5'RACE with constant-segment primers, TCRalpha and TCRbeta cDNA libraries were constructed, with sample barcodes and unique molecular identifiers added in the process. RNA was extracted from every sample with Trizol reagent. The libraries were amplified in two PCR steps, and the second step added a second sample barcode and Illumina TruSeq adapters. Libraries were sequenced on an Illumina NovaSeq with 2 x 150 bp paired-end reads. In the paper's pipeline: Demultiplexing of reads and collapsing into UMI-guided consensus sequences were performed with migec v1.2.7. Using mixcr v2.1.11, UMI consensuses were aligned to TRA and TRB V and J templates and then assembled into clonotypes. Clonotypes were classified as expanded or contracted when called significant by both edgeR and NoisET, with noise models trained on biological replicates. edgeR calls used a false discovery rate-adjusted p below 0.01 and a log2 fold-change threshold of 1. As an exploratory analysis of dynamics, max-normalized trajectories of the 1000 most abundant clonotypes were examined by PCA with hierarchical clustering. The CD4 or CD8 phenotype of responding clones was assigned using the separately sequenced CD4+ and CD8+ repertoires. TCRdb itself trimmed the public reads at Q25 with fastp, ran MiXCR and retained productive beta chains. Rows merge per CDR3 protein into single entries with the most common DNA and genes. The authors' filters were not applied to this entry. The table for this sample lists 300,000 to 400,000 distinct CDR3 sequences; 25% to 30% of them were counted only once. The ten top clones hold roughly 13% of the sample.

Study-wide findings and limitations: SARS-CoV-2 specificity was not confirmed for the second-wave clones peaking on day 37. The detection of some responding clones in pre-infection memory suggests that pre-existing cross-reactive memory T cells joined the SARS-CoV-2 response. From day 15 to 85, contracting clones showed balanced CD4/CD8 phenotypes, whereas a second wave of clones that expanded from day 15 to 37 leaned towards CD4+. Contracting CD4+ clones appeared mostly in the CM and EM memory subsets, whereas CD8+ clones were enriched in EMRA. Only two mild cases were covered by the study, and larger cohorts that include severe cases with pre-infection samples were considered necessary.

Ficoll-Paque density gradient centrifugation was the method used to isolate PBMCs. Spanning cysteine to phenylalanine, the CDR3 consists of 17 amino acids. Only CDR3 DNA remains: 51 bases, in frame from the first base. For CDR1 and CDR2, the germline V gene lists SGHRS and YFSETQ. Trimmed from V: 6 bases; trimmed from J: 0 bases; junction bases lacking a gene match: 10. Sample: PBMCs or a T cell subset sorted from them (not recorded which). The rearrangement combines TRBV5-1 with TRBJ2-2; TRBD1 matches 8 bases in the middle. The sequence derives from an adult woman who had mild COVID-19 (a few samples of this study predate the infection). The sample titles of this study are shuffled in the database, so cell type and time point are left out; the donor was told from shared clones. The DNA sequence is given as TGCGCCAGCAAAGGGGACAGGCCCTCATCGAACACCGGGGAGCTGTTTTTT. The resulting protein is CASKGDRPSSNTGELFF. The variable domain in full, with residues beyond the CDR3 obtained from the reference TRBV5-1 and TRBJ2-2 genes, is KAGVTQTPRYLIKTRGQQVTLSCSPISGHRSVSWYQQTPGQGLQFLFEYFSETQRNKGNFPGRFSGRQFSNSRSEMNVSTLELGDSALYLCASKGDRPSSNTGELFFGEGSRLTVL.